The rows below give T cell receptor beta chains drawn from one sample of a study of blood T cell repertoires in COVID-19. Profiling relied on immunoSEQ multiplex PCR, and the TCRdb table lists in-frame clones only, not all of them. The table records 90,000 or so clones, around 87% of them present only once. The specimen was peripheral blood. The origin of the receptors is a human donor in a cohort sampled during active COVID-19. The CDR3 runs from the conserved cysteine through the conserved F or W. The order of the fields is clone size, V gene, J gene, CDR3 length, D gene, CDR3 protein, CDR3 DNA. The D gene is left open where the match is weak. The size of a clone is reported for some rows only, either as once, few or many, or as a class for expanded clones.

size: .
V: TRBV5-6
J: TRBJ2-7
length: 13
D: .
CDR3: CASSLAQTYEQYF
DNA: TGTGCCAGCAGCTTGGCCCAGACCTACGAGCAGTACTTC

size: .
V: TRBV19
J: TRBJ1-1
length: 15
D: .
CDR3: CASSIQPRELAEAFF
DNA: TGTGCCAGTAGTATCCAACCAAGGGAGCTGGCTGAAGCTTTCTTT

size: .
V: TRBV3-1/TRBV3-2
J: TRBJ2-5
length: 15
D: TRBD2
CDR3: CASSQSSGRKETQYF
DNA: TGTGCCAGCAGCCAAAGTAGCGGGAGGAAAGAGACCCAGTACTTC

size: .
V: TRBV6-5
J: TRBJ1-1
length: 14
D: TRBD1
CDR3: CASRGTGWNTEAFF
DNA: TGTGCCAGCAGGGGGACAGGGTGGAACACTGAAGCTTTCTTT

size: .
V: TRBV11-2
J: TRBJ2-1
length: 16
D: .
CDR3: CASSSRGGVPYNEQFF
DNA: TGTGCCAGCAGCTCCCGGGGCGGGGTCCCCTACAATGAGCAGTTCTTC

size: .
V: TRBV14
J: TRBJ2-7
length: 17
D: TRBD2
CDR3: CASSQGVRLAGLYEQYF
DNA: TGTGCCAGCAGCCAAGGAGTGAGGCTAGCGGGTCTCTACGAGCAGTACTTC

size: .
V: TRBV29-1
J: TRBJ1-1
length: 13
D: TRBD1
CDR3: CSVQRDSGTEAFF
DNA: TGCAGCGTCCAGAGGGACAGTGGGACTGAAGCTTTCTTT

size: .
V: TRBV19
J: TRBJ1-5
length: 15
D: .
CDR3: CASSIGLGGNQPQHF
DNA: TGTGCCAGTAGTATAGGCCTCGGTGGCAATCAGCCCCAGCATTTT

size: .
V: TRBV28
J: TRBJ2-1
length: 16
D: TRBD2
CDR3: CASSSQRESSYNEQFF
DNA: TGTGCCAGCAGTAGTCAGCGGGAGAGCTCCTACAATGAGCAGTTCTTC

size: .
V: TRBV2
J: TRBJ1-4
length: 13
D: .
CDR3: CASKRDPAEKLFF
DNA: TGTGCCAGCAAGCGGGACCCGGCAGAAAAACTGTTTTTT

size: .
V: TRBV2
J: TRBJ2-7
length: 11
D: .
CDR3: CASGGFYEQYF
DNA: TGTGCCAGTGGAGGGTTCTACGAGCAGTACTTC

size: .
V: TRBV7-2
J: TRBJ2-7
length: 14
D: TRBD2
CDR3: CASSPWTSGSFSYF
DNA: TGTGCCAGCAGCCCATGGACTAGCGGGTCGTTTTCGTACTTC

size: .
V: TRBV28
J: TRBJ1-5
length: 15
D: TRBD1
CDR3: CASSRPGQSNQPQHF
DNA: TGTGCCAGCAGCCGCCCGGGACAGAGCAATCAGCCCCAGCATTTT

size: .
V: TRBV18
J: TRBJ1-2
length: 15
D: TRBD1
CDR3: CASSPGRQGDYGYTF
DNA: TGTGCCAGCTCACCAGGGCGACAGGGCGACTATGGCTACACCTTC

size: once
V: TRBV13
J: TRBJ1-2
length: 12
D: .
CDR3: CASSFGTHGYTF
DNA: TGTGCCAGCAGCTTCGGGACTCATGGCTACACCTTC

size: .
V: TRBV10-2
J: TRBJ2-2
length: 13
D: .
CDR3: CASIPIGTGELFF
DNA: TGCGCCAGCATCCCAATCGGGACCGGGGAGCTGTTTTTT

size: .
V: TRBV7-3
J: TRBJ2-3
length: 18
D: TRBD2
CDR3: CASSLGPLLAANTDTQYF
DNA: TGTGCCAGCAGCTTAGGCCCCCTCCTAGCGGCAAACACAGATACGCAGTATTTT

size: .
V: TRBV19
J: TRBJ2-5
length: 15
D: TRBD1
CDR3: CASSFGQGAGETQYF
DNA: TGTGCCAGTAGTTTTGGACAGGGGGCCGGGGAGACCCAGTACTTC

size: .
V: TRBV19
J: TRBJ2-3
length: 15
D: .
CDR3: CATLHSGGYTDTQYF
DNA: TGTGCCACCCTCCATAGCGGAGGATACACAGATACGCAGTATTTT

size: once
V: TRBV6-5
J: TRBJ2-1
length: 15
D: TRBD1
CDR3: CASSPQDRTYNEQFF
DNA: TGTGCCAGCAGTCCCCAGGACAGGACCTACAATGAGCAGTTCTTC

size: once
V: TRBV28
J: TRBJ2-3
length: 14
D: TRBD2
CDR3: CASTTSGRGDTQYF
DNA: TGTGCCAGCACGACTAGCGGGAGAGGCGATACGCAGTATTTT

size: once
V: TRBV3-1/TRBV3-2
J: TRBJ2-7
length: 15
D: .
CDR3: CASSQVTGAWNEQYF
DNA: TGTGCCAGCAGCCAAGTGACAGGAGCTTGGAACGAGCAGTACTTC

size: .
V: TRBV19
J: TRBJ2-6
length: 17
D: TRBD1
CDR3: CASSTGAPLTGANVLTF
DNA: TGTGCCTCCTCGACAGGGGCCCCTTTAACTGGGGCCAACGTCCTGACTTTC

size: .
V: TRBV3-1/TRBV3-2
J: TRBJ2-7
length: 15
D: TRBD1
CDR3: CASSLTGTGVLGQYF
DNA: TGTGCCAGCAGCCTAACCGGGACAGGGGTCCTAGGGCAGTACTTC

size: .
V: TRBV28
J: TRBJ1-2
length: 16
D: TRBD1
CDR3: CASSFIQGAANYGYTF
DNA: TGTGCCAGCAGTTTCATACAGGGGGCAGCTAACTATGGCTACACCTTC

size: few
V: TRBV5-6
J: TRBJ2-7
length: 17
D: TRBD1
CDR3: CATLRRTGTGDPYEQYF
DNA: TGTGCCACCTTAAGGAGAACTGGGACAGGGGATCCCTACGAGCAGTACTTC

size: .
V: TRBV6-5
J: TRBJ2-3
length: 14
D: .
CDR3: CASRSPGKSDTQYF
DNA: TGTGCCAGCAGATCGCCGGGGAAGTCGGATACGCAGTATTTT

size: .
V: TRBV28
J: TRBJ2-3
length: 18
D: .
CDR3: CASNLLTGKMLGRDTQYF
DNA: TGTGCCAGCAACCTCTTGACAGGGAAGATGCTCGGGAGAGATACGCAGTATTTT

size: once
V: TRBV7-9
J: TRBJ2-1
length: 15
D: TRBD2
CDR3: CASSFKAGLYFEQFF
DNA: TGTGCCAGCAGCTTTAAAGCGGGACTATACTTTGAGCAGTTCTTC

size: .
V: TRBV9
J: TRBJ1-5
length: 14
D: TRBD1
CDR3: CASSGGTGVQPQHF
DNA: TGTGCCAGCAGCGGCGGGACAGGGGTTCAGCCCCAGCATTTT

size: .
V: TRBV19
J: TRBJ2-2
length: 12
D: .
CDR3: CASSNAGGELFF
DNA: TGTGCCAGTAGTAACGCGGGCGGGGAGCTGTTTTTT

size: .
V: TRBV11-3
J: TRBJ2-1
length: 16
D: TRBD2
CDR3: CASSLSLAGGSDEQFF
DNA: TGTGCCAGCAGCTTAAGTCTAGCGGGAGGTTCGGATGAGCAGTTCTTC

size: few
V: TRBV5-1
J: TRBJ2-7
length: 18
D: .
CDR3: CASSYQGKGDRSPYEQYF
DNA: TGCGCCAGCAGCTACCAAGGCAAGGGGGATAGATCTCCCTACGAGCAGTACTTC

size: .
V: TRBV7-2
J: TRBJ1-3
length: 14
D: .
CDR3: CASSALAGGNTIYF
DNA: TGTGCCAGCAGCGCCCTGGCGGGAGGAAACACCATATATTTT

size: few
V: TRBV11-2
J: TRBJ1-1
length: 17
D: TRBD1
CDR3: CASSFQRTGVWGTEAFF
DNA: TGTGCCAGCAGCTTCCAGAGGACAGGGGTGTGGGGCACTGAAGCTTTCTTT

size: .
V: TRBV7-9
J: TRBJ1-1
length: 16
D: .
CDR3: CASSLDRAGGNTEAFF
DNA: TGTGCCAGCAGCTTAGACAGGGCCGGAGGGAACACTGAAGCTTTCTTT

size: .
V: TRBV19
J: TRBJ1-5
length: 16
D: .
CDR3: CASSRGVVQSNQPQHF
DNA: TGTGCCAGTAGCCGGGGGGTTGTTCAAAGCAATCAGCCCCAGCATTTT

size: .
V: TRBV28
J: TRBJ2-1
length: 14
D: TRBD1
CDR3: CASSFQGVYNEQFF
DNA: TGTGCCAGCAGTTTTCAGGGGGTATACAATGAGCAGTTCTTC

size: few
V: TRBV4-1
J: TRBJ2-3
length: 16
D: TRBD2
CDR3: CASSQQTSGATDTQYF
DNA: TGCGCCAGCAGCCAGCAGACTAGCGGGGCCACAGATACGCAGTATTTT

size: .
V: TRBV7-6
J: TRBJ2-3
length: 22
D: TRBD2
CDR3: CASSTGSSGSFAGGHTSDTQYF
DNA: TGTGCCAGCAGCACTGGGAGTAGCGGGAGTTTCGCGGGAGGACACACGTCAGATACGCAGTATTTT